Sequencing of this TCR beta chain was carried out in a study of T cells after yellow fever vaccination. Germline CDR1 SGHKS, CDR2 YYEKEE (reference sequence). V shed 6 bases and J shed 7 bases, with 19 bases lying between them. This CDR3 region has 14 residues. This clonotype has just a few counts. TCR cDNA was made by 5'RACE template switching, adding a universal primer site and UMIs. MiXCR, applied by TCRdb to the 5' RACE reads, yields one record per CDR3 protein. This table holds about 370,000 distinct CDR3 sequences, roughly 12% found once. The starting material was PBMCs, obtained on the day of the first yellow fever vaccination. The clonotype comes from a young man who received the YFV17D yellow fever vaccine. The chain recombines TRBV5-5 with TRBJ1-2; TRBD1 is a possible D gene (5 bases). As DNA, the CDR3 is TGTGCCAGCACCTCCGCCGGGGGTCGTTCTGGCTACACCTTC. Translation: CASTSAGGRSGYTF.